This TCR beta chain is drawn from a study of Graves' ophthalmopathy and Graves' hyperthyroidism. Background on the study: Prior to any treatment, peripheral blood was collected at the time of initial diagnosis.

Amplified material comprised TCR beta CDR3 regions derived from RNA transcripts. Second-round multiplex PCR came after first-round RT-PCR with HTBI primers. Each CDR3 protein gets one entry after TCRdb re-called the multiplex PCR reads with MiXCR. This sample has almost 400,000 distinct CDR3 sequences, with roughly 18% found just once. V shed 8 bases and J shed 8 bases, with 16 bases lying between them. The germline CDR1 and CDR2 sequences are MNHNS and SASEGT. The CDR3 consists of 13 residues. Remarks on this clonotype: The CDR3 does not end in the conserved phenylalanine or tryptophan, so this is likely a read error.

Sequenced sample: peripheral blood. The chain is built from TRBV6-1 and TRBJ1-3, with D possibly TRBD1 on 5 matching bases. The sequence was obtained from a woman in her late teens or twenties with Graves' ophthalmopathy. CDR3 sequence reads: CASLGRRPYTIYL. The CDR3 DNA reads TGTGCCAGCTTGGGACGTCGGCCTTACACCATATATCTT.